Shown below are 29 T cell receptor beta chains from a single sample sequenced in a study of T-cell reconstitution after alpha-beta-depleted transplantation in children. For TCRbeta, the library was prepared with unique molecular identifiers. TCRdb called the PCR reads again in MiXCR, with one record for every CDR3 protein. The data show about a million distinct CDR3 sequences, about 29% seen once. The sequenced sample was PBMCs, mostly from graft donor cells, obtained 360 days after TCRalphabeta/CD19-depleted stem cell transplant. These receptors originate from a boy under two years old who had a stem cell transplant for SCID, so the T cells may come from the graft donor.

In this sample, this clonotype turned up a few times. The chain couples TRBV29-1 to TRBJ2-5; tentatively, D is TRBD1 or TRBD2 (5 bases each). Trimming took off 3 bases at V and 5 bases at J, with 10 bases between the two ends. Germline V gene sequence: CDR1 SQVTM, CDR2 ANQGSEA. The length of the CDR3 is 12 residues. CDR3 residues: CSVEGTFETQYF. CDR3 bases: TGCAGCGTTGAGGGGACGTTCGAGACCCAGTACTTC.

This chain joins TRBV28 and TRBJ2-2; D is ambiguous. The CDR3 runs 16 residues. V was trimmed by 2 bases and J by 0 bases, leaving 10 bases between them. Germline loops: CDR1 MDHEN, CDR2 SYDVKM. CDR3 residues: CASSLLQETNTGELFF. Here the CDR3 DNA reads TGTGCCAGCAGTTTACTCCAGGAAACGAACACCGGGGAGCTGTTTTTT.

The gene calls are TRBV7-2 and TRBJ2-5; no reliable D call. Deletions cut 5 bases from V and 3 bases from J, with 10 bases between. The CDR3 length is 13 residues. In germline, CDR1 is SGHTA, CDR2 FQGNSA. CDR3 DNA: TGTGCCAGCAGCCCTGGGGTAGAAGAGACCCAGTACTTC. This sequence encodes CASSPGVEETQYF.

The chain is built from TRBV4-3 and TRBJ2-3; D not resolved. CDR1 LGHNA and CDR2 YSLEER come from the germline V gene. The CDR3 has 14 residues. Between the trimmed V and J ends, which lost 4 bases and 2 bases, there was a span of 10 bases. The DNA of the CDR3 is TGCGCCAGCAGCCCCCGAAGACTCACAGATACGCAGTATTTT. Amino acids: CASSPRRLTDTQYF.

The gene calls are TRBV20-1 and TRBJ1-1, with 10 bases that match TRBD1. CDR3 size: 14 residues. With 6 bases clipped from V and 0 bases from J, the junction kept 4 bases outside the gene matches. Germline CDR1 is DFQATT and CDR2 is SNEGSKA (reference sequence). CDR3 DNA sequence: TGCAGTGCCGGGGACAGGGGCATGAACACTGAAGCTTTCTTT. Residues: CSAGDRGMNTEAFF.

This clonotype was seen only a few times. The chain recombines TRBV5-1 with TRBJ2-7; 12 bases match TRBD2. Germline CDR1 SGHRS, CDR2 YFSETQ. V lost 5 bases and J lost 3; bases outside the gene matches: 15. The CDR3 is 18 amino acids. CDR3 residues: CASSPGTSGSGRSYEQYF. Written as DNA, the CDR3 is TGCGCCAGCAGTCCCGGGACTAGCGGGTCGGGCCGGAGCTACGAGCAGTACTTC.

This chain connects TRBV6-5 to TRBJ2-2, with a possible D match to TRBD1 (5 bases). Germline V CDR1 and CDR2: MNHEY, SVGAGI. Deletions cut 7 bases from V and 8 bases from J, with 8 bases between. CDR3 length equals 11 residues. CDR3 nucleotide sequence: TGTGCCAGCAAACAGGCTGGGGAGCTGTTTTTT. It yields the protein CASKQAGELFF.

V is TRBV6-1 and J is TRBJ2-3, with D perhaps TRBD2 (6 bases). Germline CDR1 and CDR2: MNHNS and SASEGT. The CDR3 is 15 residues long. Trimming took 10 bases from V and 0 from J, leaving 17 bases between them. CDR3 sequence (DNA): TGTGCCACCAAGAGGAGGGCCACTAGCACAGATACGCAGTATTTT. Translation gives CATKRRATSTDTQYF.

The chain uses TRBV5-1 and TRBJ1-5; the D is unclear. CDR1 is SGHRS, CDR2 YFSETQ, per germline. CDR3 length equals 15 residues. V gave up 5 bases and J gave up 0 bases, with 12 bases separating them. This CDR3 is CASRWHPYSNQPQHF. In DNA form, the CDR3 reads TGCGCCAGCAGATGGCACCCCTATAGCAATCAGCCCCAGCATTTT.

The chain links TRBV7-9 to TRBJ2-3; D is ambiguous. V was cut by 3 bases and J by 2 bases, with 12 bases left in between. Germline CDR1 reads SEHNR; CDR2 reads FQNEAQ (reference sequence). There are 15 residues in the CDR3. As DNA, the CDR3 is TGTGCCAGCAGCTTTGCCGAGTCCTACACAGATACGCAGTATTTT. The encoded protein is CASSFAESYTDTQYF.

The chain employs TRBV5-5 and TRBJ1-1; perhaps TRBD1 as D (6 bases). V lost 0 bases, J lost 3 bases, and 9 bases lay in between. Germline-derived CDR1 and CDR2 are SGHKS and YYEKEE (reference sequence). The CDR3 totals 14 residues. CDR3 amino acids: CASSLVQGYTEAFF. The CDR3 bases are TGTGCCAGCAGCTTGGTACAGGGTTACACTGAAGCTTTCTTT.

The chain links TRBV10-3 to TRBJ1-5; TRBD1 aligns across 7 bases. CDR3 length: 15 residues. The germline V gene encodes CDR1 ENHRY and CDR2 SYGVKD. V shed 5 bases, J shed 7 bases, and the junction held 11 bases outside the gene matches. As DNA, the CDR3 is TGTGCCATCAGTTCAGAGGGACAGATTAAACAGCCCCAGCATTTT. The encoded protein is CAISSEGQIKQPQHF.

This clonotype has just a few counts. This chain uses TRBV5-1 with TRBJ2-4; 8 nucleotides match TRBD2. This CDR3 has 20 amino acids. The V gene end was trimmed by 4 bases and the J gene end by 3 bases; junction bases not matched to a gene: 21. The germline gives CDR1 SGHRS, CDR2 YFSETQ. The DNA of the CDR3 is TGCGCCAGCAGCGCACTATCTCTGGCGGGGGGCCGATACAACAAAAACATTCAGTACTTC. This sequence encodes CASSALSLAGGRYNKNIQYF.

This clonotype has just a few counts. This chain joins TRBV12-3 or TRBV12-4 and TRBJ1-1; TRBD1 might be the D (5 bases). The CDR3 extends over 14 amino acids. Trimming stripped 6 bases from V and 5 bases from J, with 16 bases between. The CDR3 region is CASRAGQGRTEAFF. DNA for the CDR3: TGTGCCAGCAGGGCGGGGCAGGGACGAACTGAAGCTTTCTTT.

V is TRBV6-1 and J is TRBJ2-7, with D hard to call. Germline values: CDR1 MNHNS, CDR2 SASEGT. Trimming stripped 7 bases from V and 3 bases from J, with 16 bases between. The CDR3 totals 14 residues. CDR3 region: CASTLSGPLYEQYF. As DNA, the CDR3 is TGTGCCAGCACACTATCCGGGCCTCTCTACGAGCAGTACTTC.

This clonotype was detected only a few times. This chain joins TRBV29-1 and TRBJ2-3; D unclear. CDR3 length: 13 amino acids. Germline V lookup: CDR1 SQVTM, CDR2 ANQGSEA. V lost 3 bases and J 0 bases, leaving 7 bases between the germline ends. CDR3 protein: CSVDFRSTDTQYF. CDR3 coding DNA: TGCAGCGTTGATTTCAGGAGCACAGATACGCAGTATTTT.

This clonotype turned up a few times. V is TRBV19 and J is TRBJ2-3; tentative D call: TRBD1 (5 bases). Trimming cost V 4 bases and J 1 base, with 6 bases left between them. This CDR3 comprises 13 residues. The germline CDR1 and CDR2 sequences are LNHDA and SQIVND (reference sequence). The CDR3: CASSRQRTDTQYF. The CDR3 region has the DNA TGTGCCAGTAGTAGACAGCGCACAGATACGCAGTATTTT. Full variable domain (missing parts from reference TRBV19 and TRBJ2-3): DGGITQSPKYLFRKEGQNVTLSCEQNLNHDAMYWYRQDPGQGLRLIYYSQIVNDFQKGDIAEGYSVSREKKESFPLTVTSAQKNPTAFYLCASSRQRTDTQYFGPGTRLTVL.

The chain links TRBV12-3 or TRBV12-4 to TRBJ1-5; weak D call: TRBD1 (5 bases). This CDR3 has 16 amino acids. The V and J ends lost 3 bases and 0 bases respectively, with 12 bases between them. The CDR3, as DNA: TGTGCCAGCAGTTTGGGGCAGGCCTATAGCAATCAGCCCCAGCATTTT. Its translation is CASSLGQAYSNQPQHF.

This chain uses TRBV29-1 with TRBJ2-1; D possibly corresponds to TRBD2 (5 bases). This CDR3 has 14 residues. Deletions cut 5 bases from V and 8 bases from J, with 19 bases between. CDR1 is SQVTM, CDR2 ANQGSEA, per germline. The CDR3 sequence: CSVQLSGRGDEQFF. The CDR3 coding sequence is TGCAGCGTTCAACTGAGCGGCCGTGGTGATGAGCAGTTCTTC.

This chain uses TRBV2 with TRBJ1-1; no definite D call. Germline V gene sequence: CDR1 SNHLY, CDR2 FYNNEI. The CDR3 contains 15 residues. V dropped 3 bases and J dropped 0 bases, with 11 bases sitting between them. CDR3 DNA sequence: TGTGCCAGCAGTGAGGGCAGTAAAATGAACACTGAAGCTTTCTTT. Its translation is CASSEGSKMNTEAFF. Drawing the rest from reference TRBV2 and TRBJ1-1, the complete variable domain is EPEVTQTPSHQVTQMGQEVILRCVPISNHLYFYWYRQILGQKVEFLVSFYNNEISEKSEIFDDQFSVERPDGSNFTLKIRSTKLEDSAMYFCASSEGSKMNTEAFFGQGTRLTVV.

This chain uses TRBV10-3 with TRBJ1-1; 9 bases map to TRBD1. CDR1 is ENHRY and CDR2 is SYGVKD in the germline V gene. The length of the CDR3 is 15 residues. V lost 2 bases, J lost 1 base, and 2 bases stayed unmatched. DNA of the CDR3: TGTGCCATCAGTGAGCGACAGGGGGGGAACACTGAAGCTTTCTTT. It yields the protein CAISERQGGNTEAFF.

The chain recombines TRBV25-1 with TRBJ2-7, with TRBD2 matching over 8 bases. V lost 1 base and J lost 5; bases outside the gene matches: 16. Germline-derived CDR1 and CDR2 are MGHDK and SYGVNS. The CDR3 loop spans 18 amino acids. The CDR3 loop reads CASSESMAPGLVFHEQYF. The CDR3 nucleotides read TGTGCCAGCAGTGAATCCATGGCTCCGGGACTAGTATTCCACGAGCAGTACTTC.

The CDR3 loop reads CASSSGPSDTQYF. The CDR3 DNA is TGTGCCAGCAGCTCGGGGCCCTCAGATACGCAGTATTTT. The V gene is TRBV7-8, the J gene TRBJ2-3; perhaps D is TRBD1 or TRBD2 (5 bases each). This CDR3 is built from 13 residues. Trimming shortened V by 4 bases and J by 4 bases, and 9 bases separated the two germline ends. The germline gives CDR1 SGHVS, CDR2 FQNEAQ. Using reference TRBV7-8 and TRBJ2-3 for the parts outside the CDR3, the full variable domain is GAGVSQSPRYKVAKRGQDVALRCDPISGHVSLFWYQQALGQGPEFLTYFQNEAQLDKSGLPSDRFFAERPEGSVSTLKIQRTQQEDSAVYLCASSSGPSDTQYFGPGTRLTVL.

A few counts support this clonotype. The gene calls are TRBV7-3 and TRBJ2-1; D is possibly TRBD2 (5 bases). Looked up from germline, CDR1 is SGHTA and CDR2 is FQGTGA. V gave up 1 base and J gave up 4 bases, with 11 bases separating them. The CDR3 consists of 15 residues. DNA for the CDR3: TGTGCCAGCAGCTTAATGCCTAGCCAATACAATGAGCAGTTCTTC. It translates to CASSLMPSQYNEQFF.

This clonotype is a singleton in its sample. This chain connects TRBV12-3 or TRBV12-4 to TRBJ1-2; D unresolved. The CDR3 has 13 amino acids. V was clipped by 6 bases and J by 7 bases, with 15 bases between them. CDR3 bases: TGTGCCAGCAGCGCCAGACCGCGGGGTGGCTACACCTTC. Translating gives CASSARPRGGYTF.

The rearrangement uses TRBV9 and TRBJ1-2; D not resolved. V lost 6 bases, J lost 8 bases, and 11 bases lay in between. CDR3 size: 11 residues. Germline CDR1 and CDR2: SGDLS and YYNGEE. CDR3 region: CASTSYMGYTF. The CDR3 DNA reads as TGTGCCAGCACCAGCTATATGGGCTACACCTTC. The full variable domain, completed using reference TRBV9 and TRBJ1-2, is DSGVTQTPKHLITATGQRVTLRCSPRSGDLSVYWYQQSLDQGLQFLIQYYNGEERAKGNILERFSAQQFPDLHSELNLSSLELGDSALYFCASTSYMGYTFGSGTRLTVV.

V and J are TRBV20-1 and TRBJ2-5, with D possibly matching TRBD1 (5 bases). The germline gives CDR1 DFQATT, CDR2 SNEGSKA (reference sequence). This CDR3 region has 13 residues. Trimming removed 4 bases at V and 1 base at J, with 10 bases between. The DNA of the CDR3 is TGCAGTGCTAAAAAACAGGCCCAAGAGACCCAGTACTTC. This gives the protein CSAKKQAQETQYF.

The chain is built from TRBV25-1 and TRBJ2-3; D call uncertain. Per germline, CDR1 MGHDK and CDR2 SYGVNS. The CDR3 consists of 10 residues. Trimming removed 7 bases at V and 9 bases at J, with 8 bases between. CDR3 coding DNA: TGTGCCAGCAAGGGTATCACGCAGTATTTT. Translated, it gives CASKGITQYF.

On this clonotype: The conserved phenylalanine or tryptophan is not found at the CDR3 terminus, so this likely reflects a read error. The rearrangement links TRBV5-8 to TRBJ1-5; TRBD1 might be the D (5 bases). V lost 4 bases and J lost 3, with 14 bases in between. Germline V lookup: CDR1 SGHTS, CDR2 YDEGEE. This CDR3 is 15 amino acids long. The DNA for the CDR3 is TGTGCCAGCAGCCCGGATGGCAGGGACAATCAGCCCCAGCATTCT. Translation gives CASSPDGRDNQPQHS.